These T cell receptor beta chains were read from a single sample in a study of shared T cell receptors in the human thymus. The data were produced by immunoSEQ multiplex PCR, yet TCRdb's version contains in-frame clones alone and is incomplete. This table holds more than 550,000 clones, approximately 87% found once. Another study also made use of these data, one on human thymus T cells.

The sample comprised thymocytes. Source of these receptors: a boy under three years old with a congenital heart defect. CDR3s include the opening cysteine and the closing phenylalanine or tryptophan.

TRBV29-1	TRBJ2-1	CSVEEGQRYNEQFF
TRBV11-1	TRBJ2-3	CASRGQATDTQYF
TRBV10-1	TRBJ1-5	CASSGKVAIKPPNQPQHF
TRBV7-2	TRBJ2-7	CASSQLAGGYYEQYF
TRBV2	TRBJ2-1	CASRNRDRSSYNEQFF
TRBV27	TRBJ1-1	CASNYTQGNEAFF
TRBV4-1	TRBJ2-3	CASSQVRTGDTDTQYF
TRBV18	TRBJ1-3	CASSPLTGAGNTIYF
TRBV4-3	TRBJ2-1	CASSQERGAGLNEQFF
TRBV4-3	TRBJ1-1	CASSYLSGDTEAFF
TRBV6-6	TRBJ2-7	CASSYAQGADEQYF
TRBV27	TRBJ1-1	CASSLNGNTEAFF
TRBV9	TRBJ1-2	CASSVGEWDRNYGYTF
TRBV15	TRBJ1-5	CATSRVWGTGGYSNQPQHF
TRBV27	TRBJ1-2	CASSSGQEGGYTF
TRBV11-2	TRBJ2-3	CASSVGLLKATDTQYF
TRBV5-1	TRBJ2-3	CASRWGQGFTDTQYF
TRBV4-3	TRBJ2-7	CASSQDPNGQGNDEQYF
TRBV6-5	TRBJ1-6	CASSYGGTGDSPLHF
TRBV5-6	TRBJ2-7	CASSLYQGDRLAGGEQYF
TRBV30	TRBJ2-7	CAWSVGLAGFYEQYF
TRBV28	TRBJ1-5	CANSRDRGRNQPQHF
TRBV6-6	TRBJ1-4	CASRHTGTRKNEKLFF
TRBV6-5	TRBJ1-4	CASSYSDREKLFF
TRBV20-1	TRBJ2-7	CSASDRYEQYF
TRBV4-2	TRBJ1-5	CASSQAGDNQPQHF
TRBV5-1	TRBJ1-3	CASSLASARIGISGNTIYF
TRBV7-9	TRBJ2-7	CASSTWTSGSLYEQYF
TRBV5-1	TRBJ2-3	CASSLRTSGRAQLHTDTQYF
TRBV2	TRBJ1-1	CASSERGQSNTEAFF
TRBV5-1	TRBJ2-7	CASSLIEERAYEQYF
TRBV5-4	TRBJ1-3	CASSPGGTDAGNTIYF
TRBV7-6	TRBJ2-2	CASSLDNSPTGELFF
TRBV18	TRBJ1-1	CASSSHRVRMNTEAFF
TRBV28	TRBJ1-1	CASSLSSWAAHEAFF
TRBV6-4	TRBJ2-7	CASSASQGLAETYEQYF
TRBV14	TRBJ1-1	CASSPRGNTEAFF
TRBV29-1	TRBJ2-1	CSVEGQRYNEQFF
TRBV4-2	TRBJ2-7	CASSQDLDRTYEQYF
TRBV11-1	TRBJ2-1	CASSLEDTYNEQFF
TRBV5-1	TRBJ2-7	CASSLFSGGYEQYF
TRBV19	TRBJ1-3	CASSTQNRVPVGNTIYF